One and the same sample provided the 10 T cell receptor beta chains below, sequenced in a study of blood T cell repertoires in COVID-19. TCRdb's table, derived via immunoSEQ multiplex PCR, lists solely in-frame clones and lacks some. The table has 200,000 to 300,000 clones, roughly nine tenths seen once. Sequencing input: peripheral blood. The receptor source for this set is a man between 60 and 75 years old who had recovered from COVID-19.

The chain has TRBV4-2 and TRBJ1-1; possible D gene TRBD1, 6 bases. Looked up from germline, CDR1 is LGHNA and CDR2 is YNFKEQ. V lost 0 bases and J 4 bases, leaving 18 bases between the germline ends. This CDR3 comprises 17 residues. CDR3 amino acids: CASSQDTSGSRGTEAFF. In DNA, the CDR3 is TGTGCCAGCAGCCAAGATACCTCCGGGTCCAGGGGCACTGAAGCTTTCTTT.

J is TRBJ2-5 and V is TRBV5-1; 9 bases line up with TRBD2. The junction had 5 bases not matched to a gene; V was cut back by 4 bases and J by 4 bases. Germline CDR1 reads SGHRS; CDR2 reads YFSETQ. This CDR3 has 14 residues. The CDR3 region is CASSNSGGRETQYF. The CDR3 region has the DNA TGCGCCAGCAGCAACAGCGGGGGGCGAGAGACCCAGTACTTC.

The sample holds one count of this clone. The J gene is TRBJ2-1, the V gene TRBV5-1, with unresolved D. Trimming took off 2 bases at V and 4 bases at J, with 13 bases between the two ends. Germline CDR1 reads SGHRS; CDR2 reads YFSETQ. The CDR3 is 15 residues long. The DNA for the CDR3 is TGCGCCAGCAGCTTAGCCGTTCGCACTTACAATGAGCAGTTCTTC. Translating gives CASSLAVRTYNEQFF.

The rearrangement links TRBV12-5 to TRBJ2-7, with D uncertain. The V end lost 3 bases, the J end lost 5 bases, and 5 bases lay between the germline ends. The germline CDR1 and CDR2 sequences are LGHNT and FRNRAP. The CDR3 is 11 amino acids. This chain's CDR3 is CASGFLNEQYF. The DNA for the CDR3 is TGTGCTAGTGGTTTCCTTAACGAGCAGTACTTC.

The genes are TRBV24-1 and TRBJ2-7, with 8 nucleotides matching TRBD1. In germline, CDR1 is KGHDR, CDR2 SFDVKD. The CDR3 spans 16 residues. The trim removed 7 bases at V and 4 bases at J, leaving 14 bases unmatched. The CDR3 nucleotides read TGTGCCACCAGCGGTAGCCCCGGGACAGGATTTTACGAGCAGTACTTC. Translation gives CATSGSPGTGFYEQYF.

The rearrangement links TRBV11-2 to TRBJ2-6; D is undetermined. CDR1 is SGHAT and CDR2 is FQNNGV in the germline V gene. This CDR3 has 15 residues. Trimming took 3 bases from V and 1 from J, leaving 7 bases between them. CDR3 in amino acids: CASSFGSSGANVLTF. In DNA form, the CDR3 reads TGTGCCAGCAGCTTTGGTAGTTCTGGGGCCAACGTCCTGACTTTC.

This clone occurred once. The chain has TRBV11-3 and TRBJ2-2; TRBD2 aligns across 8 bases. Per the germline V gene, CDR1 is SGHNT and CDR2 is YENEEA. The CDR3 totals 16 residues. Losses at the gene ends were 5 bases for V and 5 bases for J; bases not matched to a gene: 10. The CDR3 protein is CASSPREGLRTGELFF. CDR3 coding DNA: TGTGCCAGCAGCCCTCGGGAGGGCCTAAGGACCGGGGAGCTGTTTTTT.

This sequence joins TRBV6-2 or TRBV6-3 and TRBJ2-1; 13 nucleotides align to TRBD2. In germline, CDR1 is MNHEY, CDR2 SVGEGT. The CDR3 is 15 residues long. V lost 5 bases, J lost 8 bases, and 6 bases stayed unmatched. CDR3 sequence: CASSRTSGGAYEQFF. CDR3 in DNA: TGTGCCAGCAGTCGAACTAGCGGGGGGGCCTATGAGCAGTTCTTC.

This clone was seen a single time. V and J are TRBV2 and TRBJ1-4; D unclear. V dropped 6 bases and J dropped 3 bases, with 11 bases sitting between them. Germline V lookup: CDR1 SNHLY, CDR2 FYNNEI. The CDR3 is 14 residues long. The CDR3 region has the DNA TGTGCCAGCAGCTCCGTACGGTCTAATGAAAAACTGTTTTTT. It specifies CASSSVRSNEKLFF.

The chain carries TRBV4-2 and TRBJ1-4; the D gene is possibly TRBD1 (5 bases). V was clipped by 3 bases and J by 7 bases, with 12 bases between them. Germline V gives CDR1 LGHNA, CDR2 YNFKEQ. The CDR3 has 14 amino acids. In DNA, the CDR3 is TGTGCCAGCAGCCAGGGGAGGGGAATTGAAAAACTGTTTTTT. Translated: CASSQGRGIEKLFF.